This entry lists 3 T cell receptor beta chains sequenced from one sample in a study of PD-1 blockade in classical Hodgkin lymphoma. Time point indicated: cycle 4 day 1 (C4D1), after more than five weeks of nivolumab. Brentuximab vedotin exposure varied among the patients, all of whom had relapsed after autologous stem cell transplantation. Method: immunoSEQ multiplex PCR; TCRdb's copy keeps in-frame clones and lacks some. The sample shows tens of thousands of clones, around 89% of them seen only once. The sequences come from peripheral blood mononuclear cells (PBMCs), collected before the fourth cycle of nivolumab. All receptors derive from a human donor with classical Hodgkin lymphoma.

The chain employs TRBV6-5 and TRBJ2-3, with 7 positions matching TRBD2. Per germline, CDR1 MNHEY and CDR2 SVGAGI. CDR3 length equals 15 residues. The V and J ends lost 2 bases and 4 bases, in that order; junction bases with no gene match: 6. CDR3 in amino acids: CASSYGSGRPDTQYF. In nucleotides, the CDR3 is TGTGCCAGCAGTTACGGTTCCGGGAGGCCAGATACGCAGTATTTT.

This chain connects TRBV9 to TRBJ2-3; D remains ambiguous. The length of the CDR3 is 18 residues. The germline V and J ends were trimmed by 1 base and 5 bases, with 23 bases remaining between them. CDR1 is SGDLS, CDR2 YYNGEE, per germline. This CDR3 reads CASSVNLVGLGHEDTQYF. CDR3 coding DNA: TGTGCCAGCAGCGTAAATCTGGTAGGATTAGGGCATGAAGATACGCAGTATTTT.

The J gene is TRBJ2-2, the V gene TRBV30, with D uncertain. Germline values: CDR1 GTSNPN, CDR2 SVGIG (reference sequence). The CDR3 covers 12 residues. V lost 5 bases and J 4 bases, leaving 8 bases between the germline ends. CDR3 DNA: TGTGCCTGGTTATCGGGCACCGGGGAGCTGTTTTTT. Translated, it gives CAWLSGTGELFF.